The sequence of this TCR beta chain was determined in a study of blood T cell repertoires in COVID-19. V lost 6 bases, J lost 2 bases, and 13 bases lay in between. Germline CDR1 is LNHDA and CDR2 is SQIVND (reference sequence). The length of the CDR3 is 14 residues. Authors' methods: It was from reference gene primer amplification that nucleated cell counts were estimated. Libraries were prepared by immunoSEQ multiplex PCR; TCRdb keeps only in-frame clonotypes and omits some of them. The V and J calls and clone size are taken from that table; D and trimming were inferred from the DNA. The table includes about 150,000 clones, 87% detected once.

The origin of this receptor is a human donor in a cohort sampled during active COVID-19. The genes are TRBV19 and TRBJ1-1, with a possible D match to TRBD1 (6 bases). Specimen: peripheral blood. The CDR3 nucleotides read TGTGCCAGTAGGTCCTTGGACAGAAACACTGAAGCTTTCTTT. Protein sequence: CASRSLDRNTEAFF.